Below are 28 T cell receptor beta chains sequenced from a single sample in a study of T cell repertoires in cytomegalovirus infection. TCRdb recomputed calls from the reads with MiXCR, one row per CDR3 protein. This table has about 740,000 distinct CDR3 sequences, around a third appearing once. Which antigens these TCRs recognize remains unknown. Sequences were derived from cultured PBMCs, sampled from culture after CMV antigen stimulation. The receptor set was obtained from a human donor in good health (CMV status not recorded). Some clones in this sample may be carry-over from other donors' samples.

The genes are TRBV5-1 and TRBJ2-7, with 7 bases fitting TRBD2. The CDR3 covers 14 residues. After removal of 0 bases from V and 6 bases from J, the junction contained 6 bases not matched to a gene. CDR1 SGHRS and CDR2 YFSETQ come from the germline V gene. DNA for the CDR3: TGCGCCAGCAGCTTGGTCGGTAGGGAGGGCGAGCAGTACTTC. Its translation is CASSLVGREGEQYF. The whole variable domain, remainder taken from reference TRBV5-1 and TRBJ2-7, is KAGVTQTPRYLIKTRGQQVTLSCSPISGHRSVSWYQQTPGQGLQFLFEYFSETQRNKGNFPGRFSGRQFSNSRSEMNVSTLELGDSALYLCASSLVGREGEQYFGPGTRLTVT.

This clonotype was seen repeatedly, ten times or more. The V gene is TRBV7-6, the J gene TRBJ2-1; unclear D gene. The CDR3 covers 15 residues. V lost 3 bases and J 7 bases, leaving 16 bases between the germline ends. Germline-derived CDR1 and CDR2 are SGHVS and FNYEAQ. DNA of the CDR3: TGTGCCAGCAGCTTCAGGCTAGACCTCTGGAATGAGCAGTTCTTC. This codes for CASSFRLDLWNEQFF.

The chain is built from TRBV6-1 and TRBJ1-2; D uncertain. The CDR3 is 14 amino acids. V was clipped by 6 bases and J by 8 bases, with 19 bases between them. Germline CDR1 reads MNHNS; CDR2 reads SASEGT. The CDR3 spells CASRADRDGGGYTF. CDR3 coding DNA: TGTGCCAGCAGAGCGGACCGCGATGGTGGGGGCTACACCTTC.

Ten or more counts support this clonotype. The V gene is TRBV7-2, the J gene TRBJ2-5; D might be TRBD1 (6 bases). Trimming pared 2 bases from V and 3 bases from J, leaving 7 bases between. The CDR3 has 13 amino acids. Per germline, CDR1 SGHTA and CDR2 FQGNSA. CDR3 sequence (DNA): TGTGCCAGCAGCTTAAGGACAGAAGAGACCCAGTACTTC. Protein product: CASSLRTEETQYF.

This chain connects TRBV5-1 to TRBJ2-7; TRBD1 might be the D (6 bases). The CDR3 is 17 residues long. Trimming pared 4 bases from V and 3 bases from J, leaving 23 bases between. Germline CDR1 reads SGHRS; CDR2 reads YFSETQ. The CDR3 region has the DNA TGCGCCAGCAGCCGAACTAGGGGAACAGGGTTTGACTACGAGCAGTACTTC. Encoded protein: CASSRTRGTGFDYEQYF.

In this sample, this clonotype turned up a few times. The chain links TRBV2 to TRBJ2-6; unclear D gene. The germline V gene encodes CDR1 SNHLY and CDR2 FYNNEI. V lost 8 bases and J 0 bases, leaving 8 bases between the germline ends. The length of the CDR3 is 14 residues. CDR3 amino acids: CASSKTSGANVLTF. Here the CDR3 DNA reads TGTGCCAGCTCGAAGACCTCTGGGGCCAACGTCCTGACTTTC.

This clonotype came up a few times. The CDR3 region is CASSTSGFGTDTQYF. In nucleotides, the CDR3 is TGTGCCAGCAGCACGAGTGGGTTCGGCACAGATACGCAGTATTTT. The chain links TRBV7-2 to TRBJ2-3; D not certain. Per the germline V gene, CDR1 is SGHTA and CDR2 is FQGNSA. The V and J ends lost 5 bases and 1 base respectively, with 13 bases between them. The CDR3 runs to 15 residues.

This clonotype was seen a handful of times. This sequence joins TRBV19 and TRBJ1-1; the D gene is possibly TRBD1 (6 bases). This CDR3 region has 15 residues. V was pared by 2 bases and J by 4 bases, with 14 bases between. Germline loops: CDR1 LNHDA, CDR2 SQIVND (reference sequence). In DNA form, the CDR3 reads TGTGCCAGTAGTATAAGTGCAGGGGTGGGCACTGAAGCTTTCTTT. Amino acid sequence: CASSISAGVGTEAFF.

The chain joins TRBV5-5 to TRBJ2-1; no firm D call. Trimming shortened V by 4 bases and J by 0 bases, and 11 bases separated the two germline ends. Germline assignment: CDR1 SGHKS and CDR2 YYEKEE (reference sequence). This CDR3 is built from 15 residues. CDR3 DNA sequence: TGTGCCAGCAGCCCAACTTTGGGCTCCTACAATGAGCAGTTCTTC. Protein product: CASSPTLGSYNEQFF.

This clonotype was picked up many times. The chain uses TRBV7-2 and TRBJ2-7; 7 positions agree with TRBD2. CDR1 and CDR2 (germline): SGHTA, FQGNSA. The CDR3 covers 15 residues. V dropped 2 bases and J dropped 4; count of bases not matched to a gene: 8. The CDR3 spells CASSLIGLADYEQYF. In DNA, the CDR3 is TGTGCCAGCAGCTTAATCGGCCTAGCGGATTACGAGCAGTACTTC.

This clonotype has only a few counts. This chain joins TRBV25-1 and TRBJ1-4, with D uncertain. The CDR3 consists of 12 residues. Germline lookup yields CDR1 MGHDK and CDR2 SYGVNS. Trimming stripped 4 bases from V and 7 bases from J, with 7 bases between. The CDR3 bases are TGTGCCAGCAGTGTTGTTGGTGAAAAACTGTTTTTT. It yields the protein CASSVVGEKLFF.

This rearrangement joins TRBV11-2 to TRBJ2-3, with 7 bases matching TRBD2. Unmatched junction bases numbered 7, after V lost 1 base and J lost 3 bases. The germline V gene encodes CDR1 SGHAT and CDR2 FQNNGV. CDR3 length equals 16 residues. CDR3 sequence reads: CASSLVSGMGTDTQYF. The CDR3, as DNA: TGTGCCAGCAGCTTAGTCAGCGGGATGGGGACAGATACGCAGTATTTT.

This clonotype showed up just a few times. In DNA, the CDR3 is TGTGCCAGCAGCTTAGATGGTCGTTTGAATGAGCAGTTCTTC. As protein: CASSLDGRLNEQFF. This sequence joins TRBV11-3 and TRBJ2-1; D unresolved. In germline, CDR1 is SGHNT, CDR2 YENEEA. The germline V and J ends were trimmed by 0 bases and 7 bases, with 10 bases remaining between them. The CDR3 loop spans 14 amino acids.

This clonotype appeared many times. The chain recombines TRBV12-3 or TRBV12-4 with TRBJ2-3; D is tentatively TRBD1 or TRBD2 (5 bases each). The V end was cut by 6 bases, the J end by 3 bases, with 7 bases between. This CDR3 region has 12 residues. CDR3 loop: CASSGATDTQYF. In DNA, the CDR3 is TGTGCCAGCAGCGGGGCGACAGATACGCAGTATTTT.

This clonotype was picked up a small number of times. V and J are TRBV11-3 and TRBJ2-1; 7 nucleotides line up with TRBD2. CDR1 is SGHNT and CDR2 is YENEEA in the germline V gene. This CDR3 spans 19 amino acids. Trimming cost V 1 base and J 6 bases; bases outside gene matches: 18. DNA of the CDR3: TGTGCCAGCAGCTTAGGGGTACCGCGGGAGAGCCCAAAGTCCAATGAGCAGTTCTTC. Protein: CASSLGVPRESPKSNEQFF. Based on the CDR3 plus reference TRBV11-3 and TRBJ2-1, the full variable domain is EAGVVQSPRYKIIEKKQPVAFWCNPISGHNTLYWYLQNLGQGPELLIRYENEEAVDDSQLPKDRFSAERLKGVDSTLKIQPAELGDSAVYLCASSLGVPRESPKSNEQFFGPGTRLTVL.

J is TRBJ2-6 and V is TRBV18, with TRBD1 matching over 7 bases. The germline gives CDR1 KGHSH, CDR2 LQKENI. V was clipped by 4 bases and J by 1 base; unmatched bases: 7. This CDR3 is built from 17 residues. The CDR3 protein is CASSLRTGKSGANVLTF. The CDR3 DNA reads TGTGCCAGCTCACTCAGGACAGGAAAATCTGGGGCCAACGTCCTGACTTTC.

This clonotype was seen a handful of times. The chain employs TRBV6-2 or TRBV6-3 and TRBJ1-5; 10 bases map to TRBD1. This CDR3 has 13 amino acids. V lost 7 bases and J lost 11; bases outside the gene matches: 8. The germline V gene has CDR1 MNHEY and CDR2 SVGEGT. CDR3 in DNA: TGTGCCAGCACCAGGACAGGGGGTTGGTCCCAGCATTTT. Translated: CASTRTGGWSQHF.

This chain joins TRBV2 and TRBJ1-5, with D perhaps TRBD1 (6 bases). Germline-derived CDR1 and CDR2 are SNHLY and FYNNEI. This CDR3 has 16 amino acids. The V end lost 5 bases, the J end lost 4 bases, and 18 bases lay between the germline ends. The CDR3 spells CASSYRELALNQPQHF. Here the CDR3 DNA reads TGTGCCAGCAGTTACAGGGAACTCGCTTTAAATCAGCCCCAGCATTTT.

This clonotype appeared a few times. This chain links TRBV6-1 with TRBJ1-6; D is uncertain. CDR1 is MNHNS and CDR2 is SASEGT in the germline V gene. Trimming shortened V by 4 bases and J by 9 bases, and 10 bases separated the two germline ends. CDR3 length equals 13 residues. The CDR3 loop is CASSAARVSPLHF. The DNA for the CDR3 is TGTGCCAGCAGTGCAGCCCGGGTTTCACCCCTCCACTTT.

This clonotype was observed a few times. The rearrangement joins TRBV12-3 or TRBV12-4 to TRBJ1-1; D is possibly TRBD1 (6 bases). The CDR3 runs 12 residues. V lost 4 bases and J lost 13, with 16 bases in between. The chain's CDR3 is CASSSTRGYGFF. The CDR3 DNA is TGTGCCAGCAGTTCGACCAGGGGATATGGTTTCTTT.

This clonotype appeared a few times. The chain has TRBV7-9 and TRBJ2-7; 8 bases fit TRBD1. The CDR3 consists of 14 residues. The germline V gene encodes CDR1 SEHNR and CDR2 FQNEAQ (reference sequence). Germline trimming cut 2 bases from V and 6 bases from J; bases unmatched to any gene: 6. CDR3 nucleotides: TGTGCCAGCAGCTTAAATGGAGGACAGGGCGAGCAGTACTTC. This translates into CASSLNGGQGEQYF. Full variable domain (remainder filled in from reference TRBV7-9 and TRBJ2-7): DTGVSQNPRHKITKRGQNVTFRCDPISEHNRLYWYRQTLGQGPEFLTYFQNEAQLEKSRLLSDRFSAERPKGSFSTLEIQRTEQGDSAMYLCASSLNGGQGEQYFGPGTRLTVT.

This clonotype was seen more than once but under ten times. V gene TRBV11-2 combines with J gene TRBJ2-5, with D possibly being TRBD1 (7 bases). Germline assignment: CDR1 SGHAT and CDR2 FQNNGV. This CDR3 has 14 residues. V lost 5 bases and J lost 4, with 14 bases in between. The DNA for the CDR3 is TGTGCCAGCAGCGGCCAGGGGGGTCGAGAGACCCAGTACTTC. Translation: CASSGQGGRETQYF. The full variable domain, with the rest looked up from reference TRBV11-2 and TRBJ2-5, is EAGVAQSPRYKIIEKRQSVAFWCNPISGHATLYWYQQILGQGPKLLIQFQNNGVVDDSQLPKDRFSAERLKGVDSTLKIQPAKLEDSAVYLCASSGQGGRETQYFGPGTRLLVL.

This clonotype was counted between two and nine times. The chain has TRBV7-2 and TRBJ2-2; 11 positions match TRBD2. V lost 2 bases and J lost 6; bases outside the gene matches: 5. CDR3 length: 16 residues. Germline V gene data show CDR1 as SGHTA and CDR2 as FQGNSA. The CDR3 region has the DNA TGTGCCAGCAGCTTATACTTAGCGGGAGGGCCCGGGGAGCTGTTTTTT. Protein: CASSLYLAGGPGELFF. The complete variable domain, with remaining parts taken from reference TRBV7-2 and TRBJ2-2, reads GAGVSQSPSNKVTEKGKDVELRCDPISGHTALYWYRQSLGQGLEFLIYFQGNSAPDKSGLPSDRFSAERTGGSVSTLTIQRTQQEDSAVYLCASSLYLAGGPGELFFGEGSRLTVL.

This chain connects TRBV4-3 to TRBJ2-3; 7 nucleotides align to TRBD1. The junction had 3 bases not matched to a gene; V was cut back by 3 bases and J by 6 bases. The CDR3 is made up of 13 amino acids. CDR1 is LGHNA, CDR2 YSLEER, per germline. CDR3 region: CASSQTRGDTQYF. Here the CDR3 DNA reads TGCGCCAGCAGCCAGACCAGGGGGGATACGCAGTATTTT.

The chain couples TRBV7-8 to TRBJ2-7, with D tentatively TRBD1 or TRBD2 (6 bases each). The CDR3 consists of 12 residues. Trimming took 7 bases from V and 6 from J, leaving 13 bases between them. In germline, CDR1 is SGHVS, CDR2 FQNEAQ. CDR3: CASTKQGGEQYF. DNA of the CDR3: TGTGCCAGCACTAAACAGGGAGGCGAGCAGTACTTC. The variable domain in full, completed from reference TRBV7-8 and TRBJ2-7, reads GAGVSQSPRYKVAKRGQDVALRCDPISGHVSLFWYQQALGQGPEFLTYFQNEAQLDKSGLPSDRFFAERPEGSVSTLKIQRTQQEDSAVYLCASTKQGGEQYFGPGTRLTVT.

Here the CDR3 DNA reads TGTGCCATCAGTGTAGTGGATACGCAGTATTTT. Protein product: CAISVVDTQYF. The J gene is TRBJ2-3, the V gene TRBV10-3; the D is unclear. The CDR3 loop spans 11 amino acids. Germline V gene data show CDR1 as ENHRY and CDR2 as SYGVKD. The germline V and J ends were trimmed by 4 bases and 6 bases, with 5 bases remaining between them.

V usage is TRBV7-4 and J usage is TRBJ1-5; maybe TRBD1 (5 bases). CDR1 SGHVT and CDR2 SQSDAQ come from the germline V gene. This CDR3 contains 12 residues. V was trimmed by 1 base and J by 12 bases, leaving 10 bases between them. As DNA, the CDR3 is TGTGCCAGCAGCTTAGTCGGGGGACTCCAGCATTTT. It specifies CASSLVGGLQHF.

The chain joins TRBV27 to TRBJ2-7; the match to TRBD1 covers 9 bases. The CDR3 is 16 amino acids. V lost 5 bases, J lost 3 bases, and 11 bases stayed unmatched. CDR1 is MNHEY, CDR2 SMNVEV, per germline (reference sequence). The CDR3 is CASSDTQGAPRYEQYF. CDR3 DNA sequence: TGTGCCAGCAGTGACACACAGGGGGCCCCGCGCTACGAGCAGTACTTC.